Listed below are T cell receptor beta chains from one sample, sequenced in a study of CD8+CD57+ T cells in acquired aplastic anemia. TCRdb reanalysed the reads using MiXCR and keeps one entry per CDR3 protein. The sample lists about 200,000 distinct CDR3 sequences, around three fifths occurring once. Sequencing was done on a sample of sorted CD4+, CD8+, or CD8+CD57+ T cells (not recorded which) from PBMCs. The receptor set was obtained from a human donor with aplastic anemia. The CDR3 runs from the conserved cysteine through the conserved F or W. The order of the fields is J gene, V gene, CDR3 protein.

TRBJ1-2 | TRBV7-6 | CASSDAGRGVGYTF
TRBJ2-3 | TRBV20-1 | CSARLSASTDTQYF
TRBJ1-5 | TRBV19 | CASKSRGVPQHF
TRBJ1-1 | TRBV10-1 | CASRVGPNTEAFF
TRBJ2-7 | TRBV20-1 | CSARDLMGQGLGEQYF
TRBJ1-1 | TRBV7-6 | CASSLGETVNTEAFF
TRBJ2-5 | TRBV20-1 | CSARGIGETQYF
TRBJ2-1 | TRBV20-1 | CSARVPGLAGVDEQFF
TRBJ1-1 | TRBV25-1 | CASSELVGDTEAFF
TRBJ2-3 | TRBV7-2 | CASSHRGRGRSDTQYF
TRBJ1-6 | TRBV2 | CASSVTISPLHF
TRBJ2-3 | TRBV20-1 | CSARGAGGFTDTQYF
TRBJ2-7 | TRBV15 | CATRAQGRYEQYF
TRBJ2-7 | TRBV20-1 | CSGGLGAREQYF
TRBJ2-2 | TRBV24-1 | CATSFGVTGELFF
TRBJ1-3 | TRBV5-1 | CASMVGPSSGNTIYF
TRBJ2-7 | TRBV2 | CASSVLAYEQYF
TRBJ2-6 | TRBV9 | CASSQGQGGISGANVLTF
TRBJ2-7 | TRBV7-9 | CASSPGQGPYEQYF
TRBJ1-2 | TRBV24-1 | CATSHSGAEGYTF
TRBJ2-1 | TRBV5-4 | CASSLPGQLYNEQFF
TRBJ1-1 | TRBV20-1 | CSAVDREYEAFF
TRBJ2-1 | TRBV7-3 | CASSLPGLYNEQFF
TRBJ1-4 | TRBV7-3 | CASSNVIAGQGNEKLFF
TRBJ2-7 | TRBV5-6 | CASSFGTSYEQYF
TRBJ2-2 | TRBV5-4 | CASSDRTGLNTGELFF
TRBJ1-4 | TRBV7-2 | CASSTGTGKIEKLFF
TRBJ1-5 | TRBV24-1 | CATSDRTGYQPQHF
TRBJ1-1 | TRBV15 | CATSRGPGQGWNTEAFF
TRBJ1-4 | TRBV20-1 | CSAPRQGEKLFF
TRBJ2-3 | TRBV7-2 | CASSLRRGGRTDTQYF
TRBJ2-7 | TRBV7-9 | CASSPMGGSYEQYF
TRBJ2-5 | TRBV12-3/TRBV12-4 | CASSLGGAGTQYF
TRBJ1-1 | TRBV9 | CASSKGSQTQAFF
TRBJ2-1 | TRBV18 | CASSPHTGGDNEQFF
TRBJ2-3 | TRBV24-1 | CATFTQSSSTDTQYF
TRBJ1-5 | TRBV19 | CASRMDRVGNQPQHF
TRBJ2-7 | TRBV29-1 | CRVESPDRLYEQYF
TRBJ1-6 | TRBV9 | CASSVGLDNSPLHF